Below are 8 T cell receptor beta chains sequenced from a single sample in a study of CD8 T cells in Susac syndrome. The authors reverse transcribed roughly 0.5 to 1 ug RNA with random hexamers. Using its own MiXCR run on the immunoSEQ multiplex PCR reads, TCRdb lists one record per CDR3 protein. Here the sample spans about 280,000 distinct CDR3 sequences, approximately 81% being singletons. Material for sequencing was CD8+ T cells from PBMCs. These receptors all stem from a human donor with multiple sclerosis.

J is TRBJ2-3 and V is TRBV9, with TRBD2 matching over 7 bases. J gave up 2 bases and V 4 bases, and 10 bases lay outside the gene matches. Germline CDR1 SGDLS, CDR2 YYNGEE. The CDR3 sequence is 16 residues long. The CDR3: CASSPLSGGPTDTQYF. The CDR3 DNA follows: TGTGCCAGCAGCCCCCTTTCGGGAGGCCCCACAGATACGCAGTATTTT.

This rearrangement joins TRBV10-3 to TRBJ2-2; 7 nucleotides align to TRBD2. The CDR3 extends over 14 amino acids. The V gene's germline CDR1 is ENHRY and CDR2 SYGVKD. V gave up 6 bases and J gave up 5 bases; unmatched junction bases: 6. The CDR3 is CAIRVTGGTGELFF. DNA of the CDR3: TGTGCCATCAGGGTGACGGGAGGTACCGGGGAGCTGTTTTTT.

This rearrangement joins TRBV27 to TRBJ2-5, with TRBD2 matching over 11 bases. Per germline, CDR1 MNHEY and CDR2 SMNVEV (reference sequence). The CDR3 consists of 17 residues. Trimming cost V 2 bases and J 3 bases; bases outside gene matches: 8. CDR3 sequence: CASSLEGSGRAEETQYF. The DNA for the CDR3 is TGTGCCAGCAGTTTAGAAGGTAGCGGGAGGGCCGAAGAGACCCAGTACTTC.

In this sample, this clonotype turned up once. The CDR3 DNA reads as TGTGCCAGTCTGGACTTTCACGAAGCTTTCTTT. This codes for CASLDFHEAFF. The V gene is TRBV27, the J gene TRBJ1-1; D is undetermined. CDR1 MNHEY and CDR2 SMNVEV come from the germline V gene (reference sequence). The ends were cut back, 9 bases at V and 8 bases at J, with 13 bases in the middle. The CDR3 totals 11 residues.

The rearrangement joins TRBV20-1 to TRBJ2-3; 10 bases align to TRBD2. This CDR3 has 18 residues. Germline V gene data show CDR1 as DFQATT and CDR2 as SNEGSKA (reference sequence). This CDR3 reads CSARGLAGVFFTLDTQYF. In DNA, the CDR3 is TGCAGCGCTCGCGGGCTAGCGGGAGTGTTTTTCACCCTAGATACGCAGTATTTT.

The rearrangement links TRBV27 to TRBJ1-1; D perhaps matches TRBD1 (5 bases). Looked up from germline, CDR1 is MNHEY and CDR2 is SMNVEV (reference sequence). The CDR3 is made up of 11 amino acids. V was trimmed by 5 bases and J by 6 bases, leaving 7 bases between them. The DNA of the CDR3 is TGTGCCAGCAGTAGGGGTCCTGAAGCTTTCTTT. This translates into CASSRGPEAFF.

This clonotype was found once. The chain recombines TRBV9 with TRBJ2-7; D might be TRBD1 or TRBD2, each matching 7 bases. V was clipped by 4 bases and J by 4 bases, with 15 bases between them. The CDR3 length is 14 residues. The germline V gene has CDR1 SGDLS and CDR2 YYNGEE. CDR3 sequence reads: CASSPGGQRYEQYF. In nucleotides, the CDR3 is TGTGCCAGCAGCCCGGGGGGACAGAGGTACGAGCAGTACTTC.

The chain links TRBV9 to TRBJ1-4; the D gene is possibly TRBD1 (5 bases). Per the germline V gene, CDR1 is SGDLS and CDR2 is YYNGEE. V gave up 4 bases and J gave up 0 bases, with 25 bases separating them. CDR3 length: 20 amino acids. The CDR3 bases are TGTGCCAGCAGCTTTGGCGACTGGGGGTCGGTCCGGTCAACTAATGAAAAACTGTTTTTT. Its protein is CASSFGDWGSVRSTNEKLFF.